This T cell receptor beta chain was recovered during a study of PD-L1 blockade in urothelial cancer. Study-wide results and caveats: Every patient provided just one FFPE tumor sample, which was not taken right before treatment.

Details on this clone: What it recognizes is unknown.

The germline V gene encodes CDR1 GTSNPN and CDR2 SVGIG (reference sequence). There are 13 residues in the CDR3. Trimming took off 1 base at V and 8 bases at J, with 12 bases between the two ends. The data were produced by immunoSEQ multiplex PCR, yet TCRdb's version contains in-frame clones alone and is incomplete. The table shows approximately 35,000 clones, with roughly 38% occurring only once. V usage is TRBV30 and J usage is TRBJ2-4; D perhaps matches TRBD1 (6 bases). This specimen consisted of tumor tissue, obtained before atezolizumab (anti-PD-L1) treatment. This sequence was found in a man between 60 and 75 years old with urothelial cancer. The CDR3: CAWSAGVVDIQYF. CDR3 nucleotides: TGTGCCTGGAGTGCAGGGGTTGTGGACATTCAGTACTTC. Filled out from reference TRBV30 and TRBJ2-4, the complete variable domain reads SQTIHQWPATLVQPVGSPLSLECTVEGTSNPNLYWYRQAAGRGLQLLFYSVGIGQISSEVPQNLSASRPQDRQFILSSKKLLLSDSGFYLCAWSAGVVDIQYFGAGTRLSVL.